The 9 T cell receptor beta chains below were found in one sample sequenced in a study of cytomegalovirus exposure and HLA in healthy donors. The method was immunoSEQ multiplex PCR; TCRdb's version includes in-frame clones alone and lacks a portion of them. Of about 160,000 clones listed, around 96% are singletons. The sample consisted of PBMCs. Source of these receptors: a woman younger than 35 in good health and CMV-seronegative.

Notes on this clone: Other nucleotide sequences in the sample specify the same CDR3. The chain is built from TRBV6-5 and TRBJ1-1; no reliable D call. In germline, CDR1 is MNHEY, CDR2 SVGAGI. V lost 2 bases, J lost 4 bases, and 8 bases lay in between. The CDR3 totals 13 residues. CDR3 nucleotides: TGTGCCAGCAGTTACAGCCGGAGCACTGAAGCTTTCTTT. It encodes CASSYSRSTEAFF.

Comments on this clone: Other DNA sequences in the sample encode the same CDR3. The chain recombines TRBV5-1 with TRBJ2-5; 7 bases map to TRBD2. CDR1 SGHRS and CDR2 YFSETQ come from the germline V gene. This CDR3 is built from 15 residues. J lost 2 bases, V lost 0 bases, and 4 bases had no gene match. CDR3 DNA: TGCGCCAGCAGCTTGGGGGGGGGAGGACAAGAGACCCAGTACTTC. Translation gives CASSLGGGGQETQYF.

The V and J genes are TRBV4-3 and TRBJ2-1; TRBD1 matches 7 bases. This CDR3 contains 15 residues. The J segment lost 1 base and the V segment lost 4 bases, leaving 4 bases of the junction unmatched. Per germline, CDR1 LGHNA and CDR2 YSLEER. CDR3 coding DNA: TGCGCCAGCAGCCCATTGACAGGGTCCTACAATGAGCAGTTCTTC. Its protein product is CASSPLTGSYNEQFF.

The chain combines TRBV7-2 with TRBJ2-7, with D possibly being TRBD2 (5 bases). V shed 3 bases and J shed 2 bases, with 8 bases lying between them. Germline CDR1 is SGHTA and CDR2 is FQGNSA. The CDR3 contains 13 residues. The DNA for the CDR3 is TGTGCCAGCAGCTTTCTCGGGGCCTACGAGCAGTACTTC. Residues: CASSFLGAYEQYF.

The chain has TRBV14 and TRBJ1-1, with TRBD1 identical over 7 bases. After removal of 5 bases from V and 3 bases from J, the junction contained 9 bases not matched to a gene. The CDR3 sequence is 15 residues long. Germline assignment: CDR1 SGHDN and CDR2 FVKESK. CDR3 region: CASSTNLQGYTEAFF. As DNA, the CDR3 is TGTGCCAGCAGCACCAATTTACAGGGGTACACTGAAGCTTTCTTT.

This sequence joins TRBV5-4 and TRBJ2-3, with a weak D call TRBD2 (5 bases). Germline lookup yields CDR1 SGHNT and CDR2 YYREEE (reference sequence). V lost 2 bases, J lost 5 bases, and 6 bases lay in between. This CDR3 has 12 residues. The CDR3 protein is CASSLRGDTQYF. The CDR3 nucleotides read TGTGCCAGCAGCTTACGGGGAGATACGCAGTATTTT. The full variable domain, its missing parts supplied by reference TRBV5-4 and TRBJ2-3, is ETGVTQSPTHLIKTRGQQVTLRCSSQSGHNTVSWYQQALGQGPQFIFQYYREEENGRGNFPPRFSGLQFPNYSSELNVNALELDDSALYLCASSLRGDTQYFGPGTRLTVL.

This chain joins TRBV7-9 and TRBJ1-1; TRBD1 matches at 7 bases. This CDR3 has 14 residues. CDR1 and CDR2 (germline): SEHNR, FQNEAQ (reference sequence). The ends lost 6 bases at V and 2 bases at J; junction bases unmatched: 6. This CDR3 is CASRPGTANTEAFF. The CDR3 nucleotides are TGTGCCAGCAGACCCGGGACAGCTAACACTGAAGCTTTCTTT.

The chain is built from TRBV7-3 and TRBJ2-7, with 9 bases that match TRBD2. V trimming: 2 bases; J trimming: 5 bases; junction bases outside the gene matches: 4. The CDR3 has 14 amino acids. Germline V gene data show CDR1 as SGHTA and CDR2 as FQGTGA. The CDR3 protein is CASSLAGGPDEQYF. In nucleotides, the CDR3 is TGTGCCAGCAGCTTAGCGGGGGGGCCGGACGAGCAGTACTTC.

This chain connects TRBV7-6 to TRBJ2-2; 8 bases fit TRBD1. J was trimmed by 6 bases and V by 3 bases; bases with no gene match: 6. This CDR3 contains 15 residues. The germline V gene has CDR1 SGHVS and CDR2 FNYEAQ. This CDR3 reads CASSLAGGVSGELFF. As DNA, the CDR3 is TGTGCCAGCAGCTTGGCAGGGGGCGTCTCCGGGGAGCTGTTTTTT.